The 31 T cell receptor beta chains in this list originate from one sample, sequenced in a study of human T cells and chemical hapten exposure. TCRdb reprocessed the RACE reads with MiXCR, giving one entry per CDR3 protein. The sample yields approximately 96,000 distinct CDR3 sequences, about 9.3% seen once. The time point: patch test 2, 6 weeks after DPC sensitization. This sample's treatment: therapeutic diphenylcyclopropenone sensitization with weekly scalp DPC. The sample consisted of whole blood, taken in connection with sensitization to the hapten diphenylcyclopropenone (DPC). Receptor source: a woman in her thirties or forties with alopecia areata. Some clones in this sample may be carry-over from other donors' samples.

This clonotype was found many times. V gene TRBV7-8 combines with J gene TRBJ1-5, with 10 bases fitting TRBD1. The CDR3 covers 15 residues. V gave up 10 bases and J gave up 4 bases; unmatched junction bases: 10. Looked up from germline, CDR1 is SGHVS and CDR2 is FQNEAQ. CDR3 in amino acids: CATHPRQGANQPQHF. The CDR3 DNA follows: TGTGCCACGCACCCAAGACAGGGGGCAAATCAGCCCCAGCATTTT.

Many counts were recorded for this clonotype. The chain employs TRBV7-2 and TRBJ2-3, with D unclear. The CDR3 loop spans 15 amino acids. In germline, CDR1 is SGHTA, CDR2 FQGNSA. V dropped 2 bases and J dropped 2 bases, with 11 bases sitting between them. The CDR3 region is CASSLSYLITDTQYF. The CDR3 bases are TGTGCCAGCAGCTTATCTTATCTGATCACAGATACGCAGTATTTT.

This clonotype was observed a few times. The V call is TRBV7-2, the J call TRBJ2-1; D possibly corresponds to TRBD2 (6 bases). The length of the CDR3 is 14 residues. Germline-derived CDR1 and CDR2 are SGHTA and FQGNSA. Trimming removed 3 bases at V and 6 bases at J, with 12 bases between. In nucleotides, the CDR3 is TGTGCCAGCAGCTTCGAGACTAGTGGCAATGAGCAGTTCTTC. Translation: CASSFETSGNEQFF.

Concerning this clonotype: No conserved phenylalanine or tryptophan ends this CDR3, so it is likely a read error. The CDR3 DNA reads as TGTGCCAGCGATAACAGGGGAGGGGGGACAGATACGCAGTATTAT. It specifies CASDNRGGGTDTQYY. V and J are TRBV5-5 and TRBJ2-3, with D perhaps being TRBD1 or TRBD2 (7 bases each). The CDR3 sequence is 15 residues long. Trimming pared 7 bases from V and 3 bases from J, leaving 18 bases between. CDR1 and CDR2 from the germline V gene are SGHKS and YYEKEE (reference sequence).

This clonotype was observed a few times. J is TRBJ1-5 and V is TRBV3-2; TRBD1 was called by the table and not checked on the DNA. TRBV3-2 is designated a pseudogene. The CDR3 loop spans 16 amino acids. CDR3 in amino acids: CASSLMHYRDNQPQHF. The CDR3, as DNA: TGTGCCAGCAGCCTAATGCACTACAGGGACAATCAGCCCCAGCATTTT.

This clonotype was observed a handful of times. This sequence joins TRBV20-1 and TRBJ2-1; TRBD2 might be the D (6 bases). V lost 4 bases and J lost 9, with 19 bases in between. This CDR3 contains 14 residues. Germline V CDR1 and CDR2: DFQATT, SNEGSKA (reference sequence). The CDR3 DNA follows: TGCAGTGCTATCCTCTTCGACCGGCGGGGTGAGCAGTTCTTC. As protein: CSAILFDRRGEQFF.

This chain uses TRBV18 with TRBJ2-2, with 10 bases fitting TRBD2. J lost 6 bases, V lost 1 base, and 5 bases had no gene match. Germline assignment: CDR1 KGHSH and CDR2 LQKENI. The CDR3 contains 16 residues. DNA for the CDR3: TGTGCCAGCTCACCACAAAGCGGGAGGGCCGCCGGGGAGCTGTTTTTT. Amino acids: CASSPQSGRAAGELFF.

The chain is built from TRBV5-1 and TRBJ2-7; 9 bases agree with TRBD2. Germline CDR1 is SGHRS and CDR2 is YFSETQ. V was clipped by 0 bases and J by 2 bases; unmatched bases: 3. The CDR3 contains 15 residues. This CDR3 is CASSLASSGTYEQYF. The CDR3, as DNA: TGCGCCAGCAGCTTGGCCTCTAGCGGGACCTACGAGCAGTACTTC.

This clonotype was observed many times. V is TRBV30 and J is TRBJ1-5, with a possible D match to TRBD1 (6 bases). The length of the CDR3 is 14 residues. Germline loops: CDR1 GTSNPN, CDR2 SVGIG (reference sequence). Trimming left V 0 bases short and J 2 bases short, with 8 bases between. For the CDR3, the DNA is TGTGCCTGGAGTGTCAACAGGGGCAATCAGCCCCAGCATTTT. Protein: CAWSVNRGNQPQHF.

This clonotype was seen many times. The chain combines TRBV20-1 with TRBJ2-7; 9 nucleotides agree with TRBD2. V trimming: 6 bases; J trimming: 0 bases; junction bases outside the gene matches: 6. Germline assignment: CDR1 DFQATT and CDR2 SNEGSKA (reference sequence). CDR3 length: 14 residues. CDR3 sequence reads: CSALTSGLSYEQYF. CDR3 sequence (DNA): TGCAGTGCACTCACTAGCGGGCTCTCCTACGAGCAGTACTTC.

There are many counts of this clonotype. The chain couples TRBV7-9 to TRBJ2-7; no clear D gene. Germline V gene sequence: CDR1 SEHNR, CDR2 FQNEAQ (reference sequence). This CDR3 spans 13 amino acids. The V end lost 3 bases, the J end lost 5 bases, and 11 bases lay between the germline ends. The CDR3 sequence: CASSFLGAHEQYF. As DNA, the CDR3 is TGTGCCAGCAGCTTTTTGGGCGCCCACGAGCAGTACTTC.

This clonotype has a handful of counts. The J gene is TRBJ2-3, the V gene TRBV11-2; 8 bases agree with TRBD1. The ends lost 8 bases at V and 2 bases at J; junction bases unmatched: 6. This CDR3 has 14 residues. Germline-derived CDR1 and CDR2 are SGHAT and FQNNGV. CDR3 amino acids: CASHRQGSTDTQYF. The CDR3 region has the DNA TGTGCCAGCCACCGACAGGGGTCCACAGATACGCAGTATTTT.

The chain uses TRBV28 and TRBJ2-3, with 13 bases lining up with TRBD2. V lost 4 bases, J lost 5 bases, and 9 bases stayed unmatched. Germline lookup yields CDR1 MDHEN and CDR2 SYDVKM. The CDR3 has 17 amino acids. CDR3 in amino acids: CASSSKLAGGPRDTQYF. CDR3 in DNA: TGTGCCAGCAGTTCTAAACTAGCGGGAGGGCCAAGAGATACGCAGTATTTT.

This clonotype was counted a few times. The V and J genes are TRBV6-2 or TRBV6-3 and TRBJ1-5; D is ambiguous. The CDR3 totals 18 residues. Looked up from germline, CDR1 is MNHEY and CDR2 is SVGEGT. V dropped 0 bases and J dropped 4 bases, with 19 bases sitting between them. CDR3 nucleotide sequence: TGTGCCAGCAGTTACTCGTGGAACTACCGAGAGGTAAATCAGCCCCAGCATTTT. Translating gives CASSYSWNYREVNQPQHF.

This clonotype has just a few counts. The CDR3 coding sequence is TGTGCCAGCAGCTTAGTAGACAGGGGAGGTGAGCAGTTCTTC. Translated, it gives CASSLVDRGGEQFF. The rearrangement joins TRBV7-9 to TRBJ2-1, with 8 nucleotides matching TRBD1. The CDR3 is 14 amino acids. Germline-derived CDR1 and CDR2 are SEHNR and FQNEAQ (reference sequence). V shed 1 base, J shed 9 bases, and the junction held 5 bases outside the gene matches.

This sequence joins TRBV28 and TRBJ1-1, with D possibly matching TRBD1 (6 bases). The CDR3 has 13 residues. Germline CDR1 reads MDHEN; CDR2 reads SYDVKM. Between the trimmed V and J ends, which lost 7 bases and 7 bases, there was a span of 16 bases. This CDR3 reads CASTLPGQYEAFF. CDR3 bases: TGTGCCAGCACCTTACCCGGACAGTATGAAGCTTTCTTT.

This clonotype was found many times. CDR3: CASRQWTSGREQFF. The CDR3, as DNA: TGTGCCAGCAGACAGTGGACTAGCGGGAGAGAGCAGTTCTTC. This chain uses TRBV6-2 or TRBV6-3 with TRBJ2-1, with 13 positions matching TRBD2. CDR1 and CDR2 (germline): MNHEY, SVGEGT. This CDR3 has 14 residues. V lost 6 bases to trimming and J lost 10 bases; unmatched junction nucleotides: 6.

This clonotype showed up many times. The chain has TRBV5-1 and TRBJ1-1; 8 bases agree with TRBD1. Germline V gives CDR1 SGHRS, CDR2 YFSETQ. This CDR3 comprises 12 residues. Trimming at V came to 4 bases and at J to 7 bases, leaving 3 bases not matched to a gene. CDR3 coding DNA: TGCGCCAGCAGCCCGGACAGGGATGAAGCTTTCTTT. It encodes CASSPDRDEAFF.

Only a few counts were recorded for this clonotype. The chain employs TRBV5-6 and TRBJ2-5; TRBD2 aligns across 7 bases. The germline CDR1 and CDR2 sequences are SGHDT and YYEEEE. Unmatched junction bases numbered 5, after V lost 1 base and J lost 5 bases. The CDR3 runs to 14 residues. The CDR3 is CASSLTGRPETQYF. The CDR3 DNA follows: TGTGCCAGCAGCTTGACCGGGAGGCCTGAGACCCAGTACTTC.

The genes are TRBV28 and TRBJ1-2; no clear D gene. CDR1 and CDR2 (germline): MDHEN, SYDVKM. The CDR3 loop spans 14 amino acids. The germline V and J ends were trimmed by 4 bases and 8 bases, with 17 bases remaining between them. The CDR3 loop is CASSYRGVSGGYTF. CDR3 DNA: TGTGCCAGCAGTTACCGTGGAGTCTCTGGAGGCTACACCTTC.

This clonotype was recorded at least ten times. Here the CDR3 DNA reads TGTGCCAGCAGTTCCAGACAGGTTGGCGGCTACACCTTC. As protein: CASSSRQVGGYTF. The genes are TRBV12-3 or TRBV12-4 and TRBJ1-2, with TRBD1 as a possible D gene (6 bases). CDR3 length equals 13 residues. V was cut by 4 bases and J by 8 bases, with 14 bases left in between.

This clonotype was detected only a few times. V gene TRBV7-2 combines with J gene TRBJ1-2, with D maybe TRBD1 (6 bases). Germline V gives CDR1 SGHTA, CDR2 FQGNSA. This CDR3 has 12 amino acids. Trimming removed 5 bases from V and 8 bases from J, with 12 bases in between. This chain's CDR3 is CASSPTGIGYTF. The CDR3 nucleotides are TGTGCCAGCAGCCCCACAGGGATCGGCTACACCTTC.

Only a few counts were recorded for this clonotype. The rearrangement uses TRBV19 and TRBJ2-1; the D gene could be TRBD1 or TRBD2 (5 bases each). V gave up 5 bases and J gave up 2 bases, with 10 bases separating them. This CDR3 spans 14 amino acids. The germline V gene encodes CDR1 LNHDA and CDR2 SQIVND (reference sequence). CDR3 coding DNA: TGTGCCAGTAGTTGGGGGTATACCTACAATGAGCAGTTCTTC. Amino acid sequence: CASSWGYTYNEQFF.

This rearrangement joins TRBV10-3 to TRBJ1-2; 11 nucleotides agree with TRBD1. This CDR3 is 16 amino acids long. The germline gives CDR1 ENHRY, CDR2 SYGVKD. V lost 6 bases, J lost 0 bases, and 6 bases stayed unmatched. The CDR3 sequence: CAIRMDRGPSNYGYTF. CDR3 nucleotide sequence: TGTGCCATCAGGATGGACAGGGGGCCCTCTAACTATGGCTACACCTTC.

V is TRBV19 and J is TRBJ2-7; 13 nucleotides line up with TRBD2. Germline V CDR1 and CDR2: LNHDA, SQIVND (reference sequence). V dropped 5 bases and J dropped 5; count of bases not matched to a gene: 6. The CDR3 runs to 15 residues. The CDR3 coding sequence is TGTGCCAGTAGTCCTGGGACTAGCGGGATCCACGAGCAGTACTTC. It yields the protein CASSPGTSGIHEQYF.

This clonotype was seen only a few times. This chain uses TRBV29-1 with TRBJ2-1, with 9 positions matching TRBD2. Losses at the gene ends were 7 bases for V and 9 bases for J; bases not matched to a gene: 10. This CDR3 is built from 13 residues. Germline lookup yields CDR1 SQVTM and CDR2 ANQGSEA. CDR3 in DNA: TGCAGCGAAGGGACTAGCAGTAGTACTGAGCAGTTCTTC. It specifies CSEGTSSSTEQFF.

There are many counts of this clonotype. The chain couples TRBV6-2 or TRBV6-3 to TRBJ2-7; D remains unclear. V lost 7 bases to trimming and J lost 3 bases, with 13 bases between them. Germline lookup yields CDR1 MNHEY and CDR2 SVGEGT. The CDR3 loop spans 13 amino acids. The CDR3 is CASIQLPDYEQYF. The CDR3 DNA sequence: TGTGCCAGCATCCAACTACCAGACTACGAGCAGTACTTC.

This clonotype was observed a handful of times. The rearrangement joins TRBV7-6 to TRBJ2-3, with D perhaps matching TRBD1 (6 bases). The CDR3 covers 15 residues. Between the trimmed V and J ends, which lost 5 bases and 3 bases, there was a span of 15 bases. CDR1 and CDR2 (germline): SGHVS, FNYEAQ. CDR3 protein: CASSPSGVPTDTQYF. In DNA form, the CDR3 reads TGTGCCAGCAGCCCATCAGGGGTCCCTACAGATACGCAGTATTTT.

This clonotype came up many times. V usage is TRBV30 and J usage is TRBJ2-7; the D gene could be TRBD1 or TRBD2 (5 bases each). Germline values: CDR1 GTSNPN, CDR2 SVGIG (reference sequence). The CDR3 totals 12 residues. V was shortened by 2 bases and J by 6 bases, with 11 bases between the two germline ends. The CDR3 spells CAWSMGPREQYF. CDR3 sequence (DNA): TGTGCCTGGAGTATGGGACCCCGCGAGCAGTACTTC. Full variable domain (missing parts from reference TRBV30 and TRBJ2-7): SQTIHQWPATLVQPVGSPLSLECTVEGTSNPNLYWYRQAAGRGLQLLFYSVGIGQISSEVPQNLSASRPQDRQFILSSKKLLLSDSGFYLCAWSMGPREQYFGPGTRLTVT.

The CDR3 is CASSPTSGSYEQYF. CDR3 DNA sequence: TGTGCCAGCAGTCCCACTAGCGGGAGCTACGAGCAGTACTTC. The chain carries TRBV12-3 or TRBV12-4 and TRBJ2-7; 11 bases are a match to TRBD2. Unmatched junction bases numbered 3, after V lost 5 bases and J lost 3 bases. The CDR3 is 14 residues long.

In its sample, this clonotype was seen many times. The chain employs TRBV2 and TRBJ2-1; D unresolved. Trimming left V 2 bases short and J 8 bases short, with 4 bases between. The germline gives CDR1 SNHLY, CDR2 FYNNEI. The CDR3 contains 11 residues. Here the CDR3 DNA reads TGTGCCAGCAGTGAATACCATGAGCAGTTCTTC. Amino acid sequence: CASSEYHEQFF.